This TCR beta chain is drawn from a study of blood T cell repertoires in COVID-19. Sequencing was performed with immunoSEQ multiplex PCR; in TCRdb, only in-frame clones are kept and a portion is missing. The sample comprises about 210,000 clones, 89% of which are singletons, and around 4.8% rests with the top ten. With V trimmed by 4 bases and J by 2 bases, 4 bases remained unmatched. The CDR3 length is 16 residues. CDR1 SGHRS and CDR2 YFSETQ come from the germline V gene. Sequenced material: peripheral blood. J is TRBJ2-2 and V is TRBV5-1, with 11 bases matching TRBD2. The TCR comes from a woman in her forties with acute or convalescent COVID-19. The CDR3 DNA sequence: TGCGCCAGCAGCCCACTAGCGGGGGCCAACACCGGGGAGCTGTTTTTT. Protein: CASSPLAGANTGELFF.